The 32 T cell receptor beta chains below all came from one sample that was sequenced in a study of vaccination effects on CD4 cells after COVID-19. Assay used: immunoSEQ multiplex PCR; TCRdb lists only in-frame clones, some missing. The table lists tens of thousands of clones, about 76% of them singletons. What these receptors recognize is not known. Culture proceeded for approximately 9 days, and CD4+ T cells were then isolated. This individual tested PCR-positive for SARS-CoV-2 infection between March and December 2020. Vaccination of participants consisted of two doses of either the BNT162b2 or mRNA-1273 vaccine. Sequencing used CD4+ T cells from PBMCs cultured without peptide, obtained after COVID-19 vaccination. Source of these receptors: a human donor who had a prior SARS-CoV-2 infection.

The V gene is TRBV6-2 or TRBV6-3, the J gene TRBJ1-1, with a possible D match to TRBD1 (5 bases). CDR3 length equals 13 residues. CDR1 is MNHEY, CDR2 SVGEGT, per germline. V was trimmed by 2 bases and J by 6 bases, leaving 10 bases between them. CDR3 nucleotides: TGTGCCAGCAGTTACGGGCAGGGCCCTGAAGCTTTCTTT. Translated, it gives CASSYGQGPEAFF.

This clone was counted a single time. Written as DNA, the CDR3 is TGTGCCAGCAGGGCTAGCGGGATTGAAAGCACAGATACGCAGTATTTT. Encoded protein: CASRASGIESTDTQYF. The rearrangement uses TRBV2 and TRBJ2-3; 9 bases map to TRBD2. Per germline, CDR1 SNHLY and CDR2 FYNNEI. There are 16 residues in the CDR3. V lost 6 bases and J lost 0; bases outside the gene matches: 7.

Written as DNA, the CDR3 is TGTGCCAGCAGCCGACTAGATCGGGCGACCCAGTACTTC. Its protein product is CASSRLDRATQYF. V gene TRBV5-6 combines with J gene TRBJ2-5; D is possibly TRBD2 (6 bases). Deletions cut 4 bases from V and 7 bases from J, with 14 bases between. The CDR3 is 13 amino acids. Germline loops: CDR1 SGHDT, CDR2 YYEEEE.

The chain uses TRBV4-3 and TRBJ2-7; TRBD2 matches at 10 bases. V lost 4 bases and J lost 4; bases outside the gene matches: 7. Germline V gene lookup returns CDR1 LGHNA and CDR2 YSLEER. The CDR3 runs 15 residues. As DNA, the CDR3 is TGCGCCAGCAGCCGCCTAGCGGGAGCGTCTTACGAGCAGTACTTC. Its protein product is CASSRLAGASYEQYF.

This clone was detected a few times. This chain links TRBV7-2 with TRBJ2-1, with TRBD2 identical over 8 bases. The CDR3 has 16 residues. The V gene end was trimmed by 3 bases and the J gene end by 5 bases; junction bases not matched to a gene: 9. Germline CDR1 and CDR2: SGHTA and FQGNSA. CDR3 loop: CASSFIAGLVNNEQFF. The CDR3, as DNA: TGTGCCAGCAGCTTTATAGCGGGACTAGTGAACAATGAGCAGTTCTTC.

This clone was counted a few times. The chain recombines TRBV7-9 with TRBJ2-5; no clear D. The germline V gene encodes CDR1 SEHNR and CDR2 FQNEAQ (reference sequence). The CDR3 has 11 residues. V shed 7 bases and J shed 5 bases, with 8 bases lying between them. CDR3 DNA sequence: TGTGCCAGCATGTTTTCCGAGACCCAGTACTTC. Amino acids: CASMFSETQYF.

By share of the sample, this clone is medium-sized. The chain recombines TRBV12-3 or TRBV12-4 with TRBJ2-1; the D gene is possibly TRBD2 (5 bases). Trimming took 8 bases from V and 7 from J, leaving 9 bases between them. The CDR3 runs to 11 residues. Written as DNA, the CDR3 is TGTGCCAGCCGAGGAGGTAATGAGCAGTTCTTC. This translates into CASRGGNEQFF.

V usage is TRBV11-2 and J usage is TRBJ1-3, with a weak D call TRBD1 (6 bases). This CDR3 has 16 amino acids. The germline V gene encodes CDR1 SGHAT and CDR2 FQNNGV. The ends were cut back, 5 bases at V and 3 bases at J, with 17 bases in the middle. The CDR3 reads CASSARGDTIGNTIYF. Written as DNA, the CDR3 is TGTGCCAGCAGCGCGCGGGGGGACACGATTGGAAACACCATATATTTT.

This rearrangement joins TRBV18 to TRBJ1-1; maybe TRBD1 (5 bases). Germline lookup yields CDR1 KGHSH and CDR2 LQKENI. V lost 3 bases, J lost 5 bases, and 13 bases lay in between. The CDR3 sequence is 14 residues long. CDR3 DNA: TGTGCCAGCTCACCTGCGATGACAGTGACTGAAGCTTTCTTT. Residues: CASSPAMTVTEAFF.

The genes are TRBV7-2 and TRBJ2-3; the D gene is possibly TRBD2 (5 bases). V lost 5 bases and J 0 bases, leaving 12 bases between the germline ends. CDR3 length equals 15 residues. Germline values: CDR1 SGHTA, CDR2 FQGNSA. The CDR3 protein is CASSPQRYSTDTQYF. CDR3 sequence (DNA): TGTGCCAGCAGCCCGCAGCGGTATAGCACAGATACGCAGTATTTT.

The chain recombines TRBV4-1 with TRBJ2-2; D not certain. The CDR3 covers 19 residues. The germline V gene has CDR1 MGHRA and CDR2 YSYEKL. V was trimmed by 1 base and J by 2 bases, leaving 20 bases between them. CDR3 loop: CASSQAPFLGLANTGELFF. The CDR3 DNA follows: TGCGCCAGCAGCCAAGCCCCGTTTTTAGGTCTGGCCAACACCGGGGAGCTGTTTTTT.

The chain is built from TRBV3-1 (or the pseudogene TRBV3-2) and TRBJ2-1; 9 nucleotides line up with TRBD1. The CDR3 totals 18 residues. V shed 4 bases and J 0 bases; nucleotides not matched to a gene: 10. The germline V gene has CDR1 LGHDT and CDR2 YNNKEL (reference sequence). The CDR3 protein is CASSPPNRGPYSYNEQFF. CDR3 bases: TGTGCCAGCAGCCCCCCAAACAGGGGGCCATACTCCTACAATGAGCAGTTCTTC.

This clone was detected ten times or more. The chain uses TRBV9 and TRBJ2-5; no clear D gene. CDR1 and CDR2 (germline): SGDLS, YYNGEE. The ends were cut back, 3 bases at V and 1 base at J, with 7 bases in the middle. The CDR3 loop spans 13 amino acids. The CDR3 nucleotides read TGTGCCAGCAGCGGGAACCCCCAAGAGACCCAGTACTTC. As protein: CASSGNPQETQYF.

The rearrangement joins TRBV2 to TRBJ2-1; no clear D. CDR3 length equals 12 residues. V was cut by 4 bases and J by 6 bases, with 7 bases left in between. Germline V gene lookup returns CDR1 SNHLY and CDR2 FYNNEI. The CDR3, as DNA: TGTGCCAGCAGTGCGGAACTCAATGAGCAGTTCTTC. It is translated as CASSAELNEQFF. The full variable domain, completed using reference TRBV2 and TRBJ2-1, is EPEVTQTPSHQVTQMGQEVILRCVPISNHLYFYWYRQILGQKVEFLVSFYNNEISEKSEIFDDQFSVERPDGSNFTLKIRSTKLEDSAMYFCASSAELNEQFFGPGTRLTVL.

This sequence joins TRBV2 and TRBJ1-1; the D is unclear. Trimming cost V 4 bases and J 1 base, with 7 bases left between them. The CDR3 contains 13 residues. Per the germline V gene, CDR1 is SNHLY and CDR2 is FYNNEI. The DNA for the CDR3 is TGTGCCAGCAGTGGGATTAGGAACACTGAAGCTTTCTTT. Amino acid sequence: CASSGIRNTEAFF.

V usage is TRBV6-6 and J usage is TRBJ1-2, with a weak D call TRBD1 (5 bases). The ends were cut back, 7 bases at V and 4 bases at J, with 10 bases in the middle. CDR1 is MNHNY and CDR2 is SVGAGI in the germline V gene (reference sequence). This CDR3 spans 12 amino acids. The DNA for the CDR3 is TGTGCCAGCACCCCAACAGGCTATGGCTACACCTTC. This gives the protein CASTPTGYGYTF.

This chain links TRBV6-6 with TRBJ1-6; D not resolved. The germline gives CDR1 MNHNY, CDR2 SVGAGI (reference sequence). Trimming shortened V by 6 bases and J by 4 bases, and 13 bases separated the two germline ends. The CDR3 consists of 15 residues. The chain's CDR3 is CASRTNRNYNSPLHF. CDR3 coding DNA: TGTGCCAGCAGGACAAACAGAAATTATAATTCACCCCTCCACTTT.

The chain carries TRBV11-1 and TRBJ2-3, with D possibly matching TRBD1 (5 bases). CDR3 length: 13 residues. V was clipped by 3 bases and J by 8 bases, with 12 bases between them. Germline V gene sequence: CDR1 SGHAT, CDR2 FQDESV (reference sequence). The CDR3 is CASSFDWQGTQYF. In DNA form, the CDR3 reads TGTGCCAGCAGCTTTGACTGGCAGGGTACGCAGTATTTT. Variable domain in full (rest from reference TRBV11-1 and TRBJ2-3): EAEVAQSPRYKITEKSQAVAFWCDPISGHATLYWYRQILGQGPELLVQFQDESVVDDSQLPKDRFSAERLKGVDSTLKIQPAELGDSAMYLCASSFDWQGTQYFGPGTRLTVL.

This chain joins TRBV13 and TRBJ2-1, with 7 bases matching TRBD2. The V and J ends lost 2 bases and 1 base, in that order; junction bases with no gene match: 11. CDR1 PRHDT and CDR2 FYEKMQ come from the germline V gene (reference sequence). CDR3 length: 18 residues. DNA of the CDR3: TGTGCCAGCAGCTTATCCTGGGCCAGCGGGGCTTCCTACAATGAGCAGTTCTTC. Translation gives CASSLSWASGASYNEQFF. The full variable domain, with the rest looked up from reference TRBV13 and TRBJ2-1, is AAGVIQSPRHLIKEKRETATLKCYPIPRHDTVYWYQQGPGQDPQFLISFYEKMQSDKGSIPDRFSAQQFSDYHSELNMSSLELGDSALYFCASSLSWASGASYNEQFFGPGTRLTVL.

This rearrangement joins TRBV7-2 to TRBJ1-5; a weak D match, TRBD1 (6 bases). From germline, CDR1 is SGHTA and CDR2 FQGNSA. V lost 5 bases, J lost 0 bases, and 11 bases lay in between. The CDR3 covers 15 residues. The CDR3 reads CASSLTGDSNQPQHF. DNA for the CDR3: TGTGCCAGCAGCCTGACAGGAGATAGCAATCAGCCCCAGCATTTT.

This clone was counted only a few times. The chain recombines TRBV9 with TRBJ2-3; possibly TRBD1 for D (5 bases). V dropped 0 bases and J dropped 3 bases, with 5 bases sitting between them. CDR3 length equals 13 residues. Germline V gene data show CDR1 as SGDLS and CDR2 as YYNGEE. The CDR3 sequence: CASSVGQTDTQYF. The CDR3 coding sequence is TGTGCCAGCAGCGTAGGACAGACAGATACGCAGTATTTT.

The J gene is TRBJ1-2, the V gene TRBV3-1 (or the pseudogene TRBV3-2); no clear D gene. V shed 0 bases and J shed 4 bases, with 6 bases lying between them. This CDR3 spans 13 amino acids. Germline lookup yields CDR1 LGHDT and CDR2 YNNKEL (reference sequence). CDR3 region: CASSQDHIYGYTF. As DNA, the CDR3 is TGTGCCAGCAGCCAAGATCACATCTATGGCTACACCTTC.

The V call is TRBV5-1, the J call TRBJ2-1, with D perhaps matching TRBD2 (6 bases). Trimming stripped 1 base from V and 4 bases from J, with 15 bases between. From germline, CDR1 is SGHRS and CDR2 YFSETQ. This CDR3 region has 16 residues. The CDR3 bases are TGCGCCAGCAGCTTGACTGGCGGGACCATGTACAATGAGCAGTTCTTC. As protein: CASSLTGGTMYNEQFF.

The rearrangement uses TRBV6-5 and TRBJ2-5; possible D gene TRBD1, 5 bases. The ends were cut back, 4 bases at V and 3 bases at J, with 15 bases in the middle. The CDR3 is 15 residues long. From germline, CDR1 is MNHEY and CDR2 SVGAGI. CDR3 DNA: TGTGCCAGCAGTTCCTGGGGCCGTCAGGAAGAGACCCAGTACTTC. It encodes CASSSWGRQEETQYF.

The J gene is TRBJ1-1, the V gene TRBV9, with 12 positions matching TRBD1. The CDR3 runs to 15 residues. The trim removed 4 bases at V and 8 bases at J, leaving 9 bases unmatched. Germline V gives CDR1 SGDLS, CDR2 YYNGEE. The CDR3 reads CASSPAGTGGAEAFF. DNA of the CDR3: TGTGCCAGCAGCCCCGCAGGGACAGGGGGCGCCGAAGCTTTCTTT.

CDR3 sequence (DNA): TGTGCCAGCATATTAGGACAGGGTAGTGAAAAACTGTTTTTT. As protein: CASILGQGSEKLFF. V usage is TRBV6-5 and J usage is TRBJ1-4; 8 bases align to TRBD1. With 7 bases clipped from V and 7 bases from J, the junction kept 8 bases outside the gene matches. CDR1 and CDR2 (germline): MNHEY, SVGAGI. This CDR3 is 14 amino acids long.

The chain carries TRBV12-5 and TRBJ1-5, with D possibly TRBD1 on 5 matching bases. V gave up 4 bases and J gave up 1 base, with 20 bases separating them. CDR1 and CDR2 from the germline V gene are LGHNT and FRNRAP. CDR3 length equals 18 residues. The CDR3 sequence: CASGWTLGGGSSNQPQHF. The CDR3 DNA reads TGTGCTAGTGGTTGGACCCTCGGGGGGGGGTCCAGCAATCAGCCCCAGCATTTT.

V is TRBV3-1 (or the pseudogene TRBV3-2) and J is TRBJ2-5; 11 bases are a match to TRBD2. CDR3 length: 15 residues. J lost 5 bases, V lost 4 bases, and 6 bases had no gene match. Germline values: CDR1 LGHDT, CDR2 YNNKEL (reference sequence). The CDR3 coding sequence is TGTGCCAGCAGCCGACTAGCGGGATTGGGGGAGACCCAGTACTTC. The encoded protein is CASSRLAGLGETQYF.

This clone was observed a single time. The chain employs TRBV9 and TRBJ1-4; D uncertain. CDR1 and CDR2 (germline): SGDLS, YYNGEE. CDR3 length: 15 residues. Trimming removed 3 bases from V and 3 bases from J, with 12 bases in between. In DNA, the CDR3 is TGTGCCAGCAGCGCCAGTTGGGGAGCTAATGAAAAACTGTTTTTT. Protein sequence: CASSASWGANEKLFF.

The rearrangement joins TRBV5-5 to TRBJ2-7; 7 nucleotides align to TRBD2. The CDR3 has 15 amino acids. J gave up 1 base and V 1 base, and 5 bases lay outside the gene matches. Germline-derived CDR1 and CDR2 are SGHKS and YYEKEE (reference sequence). The CDR3 DNA sequence: TGTGCCAGCAGCTTGTCGGGGGGTTGGTCCTACGAGCAGTACTTC. It yields the protein CASSLSGGWSYEQYF.

The rearrangement joins TRBV15 to TRBJ2-4; no reliable D call. This CDR3 spans 13 amino acids. From germline, CDR1 is LNHNV and CDR2 YYDKDF (reference sequence). Trimming took 1 base from V and 9 from J, leaving 10 bases between them. CDR3 protein: CATSRGSYGIQYF. The CDR3 nucleotides are TGTGCCACCAGCAGAGGAAGTTATGGCATTCAGTACTTC.

The J gene is TRBJ2-6, the V gene TRBV5-4, with a tentative D call TRBD2 (5 bases). The CDR3 covers 18 residues. V shed 1 base and J shed 1 base, with 15 bases lying between them. Germline V gene data show CDR1 as SGHNT and CDR2 as YYREEE (reference sequence). The CDR3 here is CASSLPLGRESGANVLTF. The CDR3 nucleotides read TGTGCCAGCAGCTTGCCGCTGGGAAGGGAGTCTGGGGCCAACGTCCTGACTTTC.